These 21 T cell receptor beta chains originate from one sample sequenced in a study of OX40 agonist ivuxolimab in advanced cancers. The protocol was immunoSEQ multiplex PCR, while the TCRdb copy is restricted to in-frame clones and leaves out a portion. The sample consists of 65,000 to 80,000 clones, about four fifths of them appearing once. This material consisted of CD4+ or CD8+ T cells sorted from blood, taken in a trial of the OX40 agonist ivuxolimab. The receptors here all came from an adult with an advanced solid tumor such as melanoma, head and neck, liver or kidney cancer.

The rearrangement joins TRBV27 to TRBJ1-1; D uncertain. V was clipped by 1 base and J by 8 bases, with 8 bases between them. Looked up from germline, CDR1 is MNHEY and CDR2 is SMNVEV (reference sequence). The CDR3 is made up of 12 amino acids. Here the CDR3 reads CASSLLDGEAFF. Written as DNA, the CDR3 is TGTGCCAGCAGTTTATTAGATGGGGAAGCTTTCTTT.

This clone was detected once. This chain connects TRBV28 to TRBJ2-3; D is perhaps TRBD2 (5 bases). Germline V lookup: CDR1 MDHEN, CDR2 SYDVKM. Trimming pared 5 bases from V and 2 bases from J, leaving 14 bases between. The CDR3 loop spans 15 amino acids. As DNA, the CDR3 is TGTGCCAGCAGTGGGAGACTCCTAGACACAGATACGCAGTATTTT. Its protein product is CASSGRLLDTDTQYF.

The chain links TRBV5-1 to TRBJ1-2, with a possible D match to TRBD1 (5 bases). The germline V and J ends were trimmed by 0 bases and 8 bases, with 17 bases remaining between them. The CDR3 runs 15 residues. Germline-derived CDR1 and CDR2 are SGHRS and YFSETQ. CDR3 region: CASSLAPGQPEGYTF. CDR3 in DNA: TGCGCCAGCAGCTTGGCCCCAGGGCAACCGGAGGGCTACACCTTC.

This chain uses TRBV27 with TRBJ2-7; 7 bases are shared with TRBD1. The CDR3 covers 14 residues. The J segment lost 3 bases and the V segment lost 4 bases, leaving 6 bases of the junction unmatched. Germline CDR1 reads MNHEY; CDR2 reads SMNVEV (reference sequence). For the CDR3, the DNA is TGTGCCAGCAGTTACAGGGGAACGTTCTACGAGCAGTACTTC. This encodes CASSYRGTFYEQYF.

CDR3 amino acids: CASSLVGAGGNSPLHF. The CDR3 bases are TGTGCCAGCAGCTTAGTAGGGGCAGGTGGGAATTCACCCCTCCACTTT. The chain carries TRBV7-2 and TRBJ1-6, with D possibly matching TRBD1 (5 bases). The CDR3 sequence is 16 residues long. Trimming pared 1 base from V and 7 bases from J, leaving 14 bases between. Germline values: CDR1 SGHTA, CDR2 FQGNSA.

The V call is TRBV5-4, the J call TRBJ2-7, with 8 bases that match TRBD2. J gave up 6 bases and V 0 bases, and 5 bases lay outside the gene matches. This CDR3 has 14 amino acids. The V gene's germline CDR1 is SGHNT and CDR2 YYREEE (reference sequence). CDR3 in amino acids: CASSLGTGGIEQYV. CDR3 sequence (DNA): TGTGCCAGCAGCTTGGGGACGGGGGGGATCGAGCAGTACGTC.

This chain joins TRBV5-6 and TRBJ2-7; 8 nucleotides line up with TRBD2. The V segment lost 1 base and the J segment 7 bases; nucleotides outside the gene matches: 22. This CDR3 spans 19 amino acids. CDR1 SGHDT and CDR2 YYEEEE come from the germline V gene. CDR3 region: CASSLTGQLTSGPTEEQYF. The CDR3 DNA is TGTGCCAGCAGCTTGACAGGACAACTAACTAGCGGACCGACAGAAGAGCAGTACTTC.

The chain links TRBV5-4 to TRBJ2-1; D is ambiguous. Per the germline V gene, CDR1 is SGHNT and CDR2 is YYREEE (reference sequence). This CDR3 has 12 amino acids. V lost 4 bases and J lost 12, with 14 bases in between. CDR3 bases: TGTGCCAGCAGCCTAAGTGGGGATCCGCAGTTCTTC. Translation: CASSLSGDPQFF.

In its sample, this clone was seen once. This chain connects TRBV7-3 to TRBJ2-1; D possibly corresponds to TRBD2 (6 bases). The CDR3 totals 16 residues. The ends were cut back, 1 base at V and 7 bases at J, with 17 bases in the middle. Per the germline V gene, CDR1 is SGHTA and CDR2 is FQGTGA. The CDR3 DNA reads TGTGCCAGCAGCTTAATGGGGCAGGGACTTTCGAATGAGCAGTTCTTC. Translation gives CASSLMGQGLSNEQFF.

This clone was observed a single time. The CDR3 is CASSYGLSGSGSYEQYF. The CDR3 region has the DNA TGTGCCAGCAGCTACGGGCTTAGCGGGAGTGGCTCCTACGAGCAGTACTTC. The chain has TRBV7-2 and TRBJ2-7; 9 positions agree with TRBD2. From germline, CDR1 is SGHTA and CDR2 FQGNSA. The trim removed 4 bases at V and 0 bases at J, leaving 10 bases unmatched. The CDR3 is 17 residues long.

The chain recombines TRBV5-5 with TRBJ2-7; D may be TRBD2 (5 bases). The V gene lost 4 bases and the J gene lost 5 bases, with 22 bases spanning the gap. Germline CDR1 reads SGHKS; CDR2 reads YYEKEE (reference sequence). This CDR3 is built from 16 residues. The CDR3 nucleotides are TGTGCCAGCAGCGACTCGCCCGGCTACCGGGGTCACGAGCAGTACTTC. Its protein product is CASSDSPGYRGHEQYF.

The chain joins TRBV7-3 to TRBJ2-2; D gene ambiguous. The CDR3 runs to 15 residues. V gave up 5 bases and J gave up 0 bases, with 10 bases separating them. The germline V gene encodes CDR1 SGHTA and CDR2 FQGTGA. The CDR3 loop reads CASSTNSANTGELFF. CDR3 in DNA: TGTGCCAGCAGCACCAACTCAGCGAACACCGGGGAGCTGTTTTTT.

This clone was detected only a few times. The V gene is TRBV2, the J gene TRBJ1-1, with D unresolved. The germline V gene encodes CDR1 SNHLY and CDR2 FYNNEI. The length of the CDR3 is 15 residues. Trimming shortened V by 3 bases and J by 3 bases, and 14 bases separated the two germline ends. CDR3 region: CASSEFQPQYTEAFF. The CDR3 bases are TGTGCCAGCAGTGAGTTTCAGCCCCAATACACTGAAGCTTTCTTT.

The V gene is TRBV28, the J gene TRBJ1-1; D is ambiguous. The length of the CDR3 is 14 residues. Looked up from germline, CDR1 is MDHEN and CDR2 is SYDVKM. Trimming left V 1 base short and J 2 bases short, with 8 bases between. The CDR3 reads CASSLLGLNTEAFF. CDR3 sequence (DNA): TGTGCCAGCAGTTTATTAGGCCTAAACACTGAAGCTTTCTTT.

V is TRBV9 and J is TRBJ2-1; TRBD2 might be the D (7 bases). Germline V gene sequence: CDR1 SGDLS, CDR2 YYNGEE. The CDR3 length is 14 residues. Trimming removed 1 base at V and 6 bases at J, with 11 bases between. The CDR3 region is CASSVRGGGNEQFF. The DNA for the CDR3 is TGTGCCAGCAGCGTAAGGGGGGGAGGCAATGAGCAGTTCTTC.

The V and J genes are TRBV7-9 and TRBJ1-1, with TRBD1 identical over 7 bases. The ends lost 5 bases at V and 0 bases at J; junction bases unmatched: 3. The CDR3 extends over 14 amino acids. Looked up from germline, CDR1 is SEHNR and CDR2 is FQNEAQ (reference sequence). This chain's CDR3 is CASSLGQMNTEAFF. The DNA for the CDR3 is TGTGCCAGCAGCCTGGGACAGATGAACACTGAAGCTTTCTTT.

The chain is built from TRBV6-1 and TRBJ2-7; unclear D gene. V lost 1 base, J lost 1 base, and 5 bases lay in between. Germline V gene data show CDR1 as MNHNS and CDR2 as SASEGT. The CDR3 contains 13 residues. The CDR3 nucleotides read TGTGCCAGCAGTGAAGTGACGTCCTACGAGCAGTACGTC. This sequence encodes CASSEVTSYEQYV.

This chain links TRBV5-1 with TRBJ1-1; possibly TRBD1 for D (6 bases). The V end lost 4 bases, the J end lost 0 bases, and 16 bases lay between the germline ends. Germline V gene data show CDR1 as SGHRS and CDR2 as YFSETQ. The CDR3 consists of 16 residues. The CDR3 sequence: CASSPTLTGMNTEAFF. The CDR3 coding sequence is TGCGCCAGCAGCCCAACCCTTACAGGGATGAACACTGAAGCTTTCTTT.

The V gene is TRBV7-2, the J gene TRBJ2-7; 11 bases fit TRBD2. V lost 5 bases to trimming and J lost 2 bases; unmatched junction nucleotides: 5. This CDR3 contains 15 residues. Per germline, CDR1 SGHTA and CDR2 FQGNSA. CDR3: CASSPRLAGTYEQYF. The CDR3 DNA reads TGTGCCAGCAGCCCCAGACTAGCGGGAACCTACGAGCAGTACTTC. The whole variable domain, remainder taken from reference TRBV7-2 and TRBJ2-7, is GAGVSQSPSNKVTEKGKDVELRCDPISGHTALYWYRQSLGQGLEFLIYFQGNSAPDKSGLPSDRFSAERTGGSVSTLTIQRTQQEDSAVYLCASSPRLAGTYEQYFGPGTRLTVT.

The chain uses TRBV27 and TRBJ1-6, with D perhaps matching TRBD1 (5 bases). This CDR3 contains 16 residues. Between the trimmed V and J ends, which lost 3 bases and 7 bases, there was a span of 16 bases. Germline V gives CDR1 MNHEY, CDR2 SMNVEV (reference sequence). The CDR3 loop is CASSFFPPRGNSPLHF. DNA for the CDR3: TGTGCCAGCAGTTTTTTCCCACCACGGGGGAATTCACCCCTCCACTTT.

V gene TRBV7-2 combines with J gene TRBJ2-1, with TRBD2 identical over 11 bases. Germline CDR1 reads SGHTA; CDR2 reads FQGNSA. J was trimmed by 4 bases and V by 4 bases; bases with no gene match: 9. CDR3 size: 17 residues. The CDR3 nucleotides read TGTGCCAGCAGCTCTCGCGAGGGACTAGCGGTTTACAATGAGCAGTTCTTC. This encodes CASSSREGLAVYNEQFF.